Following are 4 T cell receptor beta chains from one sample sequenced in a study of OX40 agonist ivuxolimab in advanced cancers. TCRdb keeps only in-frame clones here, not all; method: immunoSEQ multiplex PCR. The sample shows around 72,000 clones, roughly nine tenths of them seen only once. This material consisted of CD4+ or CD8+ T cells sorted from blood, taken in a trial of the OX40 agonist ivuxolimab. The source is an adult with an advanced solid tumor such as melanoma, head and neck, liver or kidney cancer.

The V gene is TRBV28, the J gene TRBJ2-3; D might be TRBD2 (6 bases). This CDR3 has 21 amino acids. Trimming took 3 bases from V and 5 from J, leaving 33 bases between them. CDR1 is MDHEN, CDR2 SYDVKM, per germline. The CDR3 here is CASSFFLTGFTSELREDTQYF. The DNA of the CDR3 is TGTGCCAGCAGTTTTTTTTTGACTGGGTTTACATCTGAACTGCGGGAAGATACGCAGTATTTT.

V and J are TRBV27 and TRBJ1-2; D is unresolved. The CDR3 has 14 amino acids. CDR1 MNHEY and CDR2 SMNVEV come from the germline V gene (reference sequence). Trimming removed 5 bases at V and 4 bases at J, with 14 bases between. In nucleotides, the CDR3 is TGTGCCAGCAGTCCATCAGTTCGGCGCTATGGCTACACCTTC. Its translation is CASSPSVRRYGYTF.

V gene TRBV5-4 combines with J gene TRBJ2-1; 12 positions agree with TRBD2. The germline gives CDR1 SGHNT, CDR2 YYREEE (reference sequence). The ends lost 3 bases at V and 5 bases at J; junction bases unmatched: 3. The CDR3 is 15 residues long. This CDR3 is CASSSGTSGHNEQFF. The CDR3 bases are TGTGCCAGCAGCTCTGGGACTAGCGGGCACAATGAGCAGTTCTTC.

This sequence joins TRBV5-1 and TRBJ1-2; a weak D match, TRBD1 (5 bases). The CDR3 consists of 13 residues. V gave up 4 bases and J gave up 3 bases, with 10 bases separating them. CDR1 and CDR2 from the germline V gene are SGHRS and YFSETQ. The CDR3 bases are TGCGCCAGCAGCCTGGACACTTACTATGGCTACACCTTC. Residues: CASSLDTYYGYTF.